What follows is one TCR beta chain and its context. This sample was included in a study of blood T cell repertoires in COVID-19. In the study overall: Researchers got acute and convalescent COVID-19 samples from the United States, Italy and Spain. PBMCs, B-cell-depleted T cells, or T cells were the source of the cDNA or gDNA that made up the material.

Assay: immunoSEQ multiplex PCR; the TCRdb copy retains only in-frame clones and omits some. The sample yields approximately 200,000 clones, roughly 86% seen once. Sequencing used peripheral blood. The sequence derives from an older woman with acute or convalescent COVID-19.

The CDR3 spells CASSLDRGPNQPQHF. The CDR3 DNA is TGTGCCAGCAGCTTAGACAGGGGGCCAAATCAGCCCCAGCATTTT. The chain is built from TRBV7-2 and TRBJ1-5; 9 nucleotides line up with TRBD1. CDR3 length: 15 amino acids. Germline V gives CDR1 SGHTA, CDR2 FQGNSA. J gave up 4 bases and V 1 base, and 2 bases lay outside the gene matches.